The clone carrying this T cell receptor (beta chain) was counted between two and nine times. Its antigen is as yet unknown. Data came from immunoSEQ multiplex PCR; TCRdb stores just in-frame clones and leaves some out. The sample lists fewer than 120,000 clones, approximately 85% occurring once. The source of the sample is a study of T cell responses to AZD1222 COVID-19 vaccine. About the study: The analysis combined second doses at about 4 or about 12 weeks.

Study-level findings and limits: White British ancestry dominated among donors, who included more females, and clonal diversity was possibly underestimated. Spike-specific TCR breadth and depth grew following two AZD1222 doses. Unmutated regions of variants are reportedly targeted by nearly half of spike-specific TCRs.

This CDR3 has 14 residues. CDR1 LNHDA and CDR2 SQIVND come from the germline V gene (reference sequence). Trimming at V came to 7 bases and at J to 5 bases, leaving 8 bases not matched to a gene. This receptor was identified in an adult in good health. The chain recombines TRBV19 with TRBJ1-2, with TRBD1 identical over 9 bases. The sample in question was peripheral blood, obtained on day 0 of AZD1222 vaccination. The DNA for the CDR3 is TGTGCCAGTACCCCGGGACAGGGATTATATGGCTACACCTTC. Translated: CASTPGQGLYGYTF.